This T cell receptor (beta chain) is from a study of blood T cell repertoires in COVID-19. About the study: The samples span acute and convalescent COVID-19 from the United States, Italy and Spain. Sources were T cells, B-cell-depleted T cells, or PBMCs; the material itself was cDNA or gDNA.

Under the authors' procedure: Estimation of nucleated cell counts relied on the amplification of reference gene primers. Profiling relied on immunoSEQ multiplex PCR, and the TCRdb table lists in-frame clones only, not all of them. V and J calls and clone size come straight from that table; D and trimming were deduced from the DNA. Of about 160,000 clones in the sample, roughly 90% were seen once. Sequencing was performed on peripheral blood. The TCR was taken from a woman aged 65 to 85 with acute or convalescent COVID-19.

CDR3 region: CASRDRDSYSNQPQHF. The CDR3 DNA sequence: TGTGCCAGCAGAGACCGGGACAGTTATAGCAATCAGCCCCAGCATTTT. The chain uses TRBV28 and TRBJ1-5; 7 nucleotides match TRBD1. Germline CDR1 reads MDHEN; CDR2 reads SYDVKM. The CDR3 length is 16 residues. Unmatched junction bases numbered 8, after V lost 6 bases and J lost 0 bases. The whole variable domain, filled in from reference TRBV28 and TRBJ1-5, reads DVKVTQSSRYLVKRTGEKVFLECVQDMDHENMFWYRQDPGLGLRLIYFSYDVKMKEKGDIPEGYSVSREKKERFSLILESASTNQTSMYLCASRDRDSYSNQPQHFGDGTRLSIL.